This T cell receptor (beta chain) was recorded in a study of blood T cell repertoires in COVID-19. Germline CDR1 and CDR2: MDHEN and SYDVKM. This CDR3 has 15 residues. V lost 2 bases, J lost 6 bases, and 14 bases lay in between. Produced via immunoSEQ multiplex PCR; TCRdb's table is partial and in-frame only. Of 160,000 or so clones detected, 84% appear once; the ten largest clones hold roughly 15%. The V gene is TRBV28, the J gene TRBJ1-5; tentatively, D is TRBD1 (5 bases). Sequenced: PBMCs or T cells enriched from blood (not recorded which). This TCR was sampled from a man aged 45-60 years who had recovered from COVID-19. The CDR3 loop reads CASSLVQGWSQPQHF. CDR3 DNA sequence: TGTGCCAGCAGTTTAGTCCAGGGATGGAGTCAGCCCCAGCATTTT.